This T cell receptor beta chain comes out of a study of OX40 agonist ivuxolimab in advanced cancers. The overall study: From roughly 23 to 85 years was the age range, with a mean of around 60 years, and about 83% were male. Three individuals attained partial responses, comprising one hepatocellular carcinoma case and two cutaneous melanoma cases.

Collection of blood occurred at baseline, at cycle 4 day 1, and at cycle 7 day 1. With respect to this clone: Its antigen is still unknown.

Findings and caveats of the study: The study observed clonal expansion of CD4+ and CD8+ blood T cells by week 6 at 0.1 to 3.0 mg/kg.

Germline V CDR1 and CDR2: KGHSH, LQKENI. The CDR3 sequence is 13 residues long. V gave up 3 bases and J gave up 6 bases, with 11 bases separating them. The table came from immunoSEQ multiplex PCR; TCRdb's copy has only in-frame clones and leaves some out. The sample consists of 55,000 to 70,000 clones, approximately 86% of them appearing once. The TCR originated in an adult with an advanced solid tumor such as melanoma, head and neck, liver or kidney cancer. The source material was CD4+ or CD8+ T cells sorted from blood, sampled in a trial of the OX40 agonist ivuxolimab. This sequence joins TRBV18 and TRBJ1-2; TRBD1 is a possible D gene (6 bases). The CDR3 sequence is CASSPGGANGYTF. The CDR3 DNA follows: TGTGCCAGCTCACCCGGGGGGGCGAATGGCTACACCTTC.